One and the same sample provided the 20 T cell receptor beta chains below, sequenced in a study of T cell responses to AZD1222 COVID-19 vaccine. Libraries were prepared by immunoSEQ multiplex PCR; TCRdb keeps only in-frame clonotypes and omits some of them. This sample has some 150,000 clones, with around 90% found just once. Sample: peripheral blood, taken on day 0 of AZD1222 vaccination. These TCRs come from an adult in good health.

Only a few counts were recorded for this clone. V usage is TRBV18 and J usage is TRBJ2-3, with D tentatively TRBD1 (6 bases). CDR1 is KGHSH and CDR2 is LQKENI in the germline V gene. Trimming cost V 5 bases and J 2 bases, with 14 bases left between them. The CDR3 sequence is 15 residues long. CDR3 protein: CASSDETGYTDTQYF. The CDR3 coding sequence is TGTGCCAGCTCAGATGAGACAGGCTACACAGATACGCAGTATTTT.

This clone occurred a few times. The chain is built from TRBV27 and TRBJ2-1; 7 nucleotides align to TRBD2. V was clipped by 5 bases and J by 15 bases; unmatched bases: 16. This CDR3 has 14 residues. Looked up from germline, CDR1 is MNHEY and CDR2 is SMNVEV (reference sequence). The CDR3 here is CASSQNRDYPVGFF. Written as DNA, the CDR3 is TGTGCCAGCAGTCAAAACCGGGACTACCCCGTGGGGTTCTTC.

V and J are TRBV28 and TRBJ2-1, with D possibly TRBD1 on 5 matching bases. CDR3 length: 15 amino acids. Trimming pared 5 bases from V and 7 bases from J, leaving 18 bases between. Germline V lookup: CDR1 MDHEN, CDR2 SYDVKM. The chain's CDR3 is CASSTPGPGQNEQFF. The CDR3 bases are TGTGCCAGCAGTACCCCCGGGCCAGGGCAGAATGAGCAGTTCTTC.

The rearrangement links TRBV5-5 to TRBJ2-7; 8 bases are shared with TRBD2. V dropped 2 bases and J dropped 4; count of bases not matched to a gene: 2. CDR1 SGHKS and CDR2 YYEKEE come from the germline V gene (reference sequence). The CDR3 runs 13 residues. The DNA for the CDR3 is TGTGCCAGCAGCTTAACTAGCGGATACGAGCAGTACTTC. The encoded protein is CASSLTSGYEQYF.

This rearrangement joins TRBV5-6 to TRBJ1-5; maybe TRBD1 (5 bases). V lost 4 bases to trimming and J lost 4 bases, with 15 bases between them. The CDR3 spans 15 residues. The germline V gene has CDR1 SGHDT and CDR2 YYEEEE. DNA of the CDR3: TGTGCCAGCAGCCATAGGGGCGCGGGGAATCAGCCCCAGCATTTT. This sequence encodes CASSHRGAGNQPQHF.

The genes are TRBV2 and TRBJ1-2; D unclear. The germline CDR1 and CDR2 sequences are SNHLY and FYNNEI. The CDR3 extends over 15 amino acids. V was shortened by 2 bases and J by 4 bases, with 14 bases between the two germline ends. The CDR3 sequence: CASSESTRSVYGYTF. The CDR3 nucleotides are TGTGCCAGCAGTGAATCAACGAGAAGCGTCTATGGCTACACCTTC.

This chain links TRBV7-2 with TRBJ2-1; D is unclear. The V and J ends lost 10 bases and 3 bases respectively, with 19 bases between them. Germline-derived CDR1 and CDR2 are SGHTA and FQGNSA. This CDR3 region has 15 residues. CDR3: CATQSRVGIYNEQFF. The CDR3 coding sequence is TGTGCCACTCAATCCCGAGTCGGCATCTACAATGAGCAGTTCTTC.

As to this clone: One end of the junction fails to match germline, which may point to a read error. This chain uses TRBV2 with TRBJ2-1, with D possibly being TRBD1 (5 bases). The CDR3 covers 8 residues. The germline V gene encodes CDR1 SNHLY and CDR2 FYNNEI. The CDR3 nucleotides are TGTGCCAGCAGAGGGGCGATCTTC. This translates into CASRGAIF.

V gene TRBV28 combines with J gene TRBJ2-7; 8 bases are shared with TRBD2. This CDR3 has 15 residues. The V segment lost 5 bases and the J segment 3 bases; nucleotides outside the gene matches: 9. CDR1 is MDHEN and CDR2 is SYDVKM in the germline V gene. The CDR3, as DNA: TGTGCCAGCAGTCCTCCAGCGGGAGAAGGCTACGAGCAGTACTTC. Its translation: CASSPPAGEGYEQYF.

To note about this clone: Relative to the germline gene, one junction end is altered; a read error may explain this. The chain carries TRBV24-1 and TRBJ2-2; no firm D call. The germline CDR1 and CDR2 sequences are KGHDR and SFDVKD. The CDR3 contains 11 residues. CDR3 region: CATSNFGELFF. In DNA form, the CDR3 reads TGTGCCACCAGTAATTTCGGGGAGCTGTTTTTT.

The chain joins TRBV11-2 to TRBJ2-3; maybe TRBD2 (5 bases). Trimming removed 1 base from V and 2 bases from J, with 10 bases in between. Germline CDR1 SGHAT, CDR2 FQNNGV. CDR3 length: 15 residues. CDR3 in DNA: TGTGCCAGCAGCTTAGGACTAAAATACACAGATACGCAGTATTTT. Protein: CASSLGLKYTDTQYF.

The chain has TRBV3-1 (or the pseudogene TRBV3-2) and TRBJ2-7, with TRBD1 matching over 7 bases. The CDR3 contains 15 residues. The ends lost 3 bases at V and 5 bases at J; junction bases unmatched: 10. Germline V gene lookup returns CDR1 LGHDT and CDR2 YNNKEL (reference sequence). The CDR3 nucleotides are TGTGCCAGCAGCCACACTTCGACAGGGACGAACGAGCAGTACTTC. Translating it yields CASSHTSTGTNEQYF.

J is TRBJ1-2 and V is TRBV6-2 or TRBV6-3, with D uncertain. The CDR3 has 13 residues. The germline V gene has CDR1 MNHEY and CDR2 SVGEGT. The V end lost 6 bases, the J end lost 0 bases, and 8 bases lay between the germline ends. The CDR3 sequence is CASSQPANYGYTF. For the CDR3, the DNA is TGTGCCAGCAGCCAACCGGCTAACTATGGCTACACCTTC.

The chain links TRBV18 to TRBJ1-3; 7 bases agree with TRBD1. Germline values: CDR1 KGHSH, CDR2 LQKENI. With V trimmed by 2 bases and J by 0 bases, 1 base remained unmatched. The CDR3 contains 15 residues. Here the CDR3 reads CASSPTGDSGNTIYF. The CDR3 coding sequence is TGTGCCAGCTCACCAACAGGGGACTCTGGAAACACCATATATTTT.

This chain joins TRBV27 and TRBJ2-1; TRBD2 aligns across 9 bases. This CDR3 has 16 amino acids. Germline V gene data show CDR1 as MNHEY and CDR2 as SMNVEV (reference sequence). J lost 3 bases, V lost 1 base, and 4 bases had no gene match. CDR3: CASSLFKTSGYNEQFF. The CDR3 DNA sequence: TGTGCCAGCAGTTTATTTAAGACTAGCGGCTACAATGAGCAGTTCTTC.

CDR3 in amino acids: CASSPWGLAGVGGEQFF. CDR3 sequence (DNA): TGTGCCAGCAGCCCTTGGGGGCTAGCGGGAGTTGGGGGTGAGCAGTTCTTC. This chain connects TRBV7-2 to TRBJ2-1, with 10 bases identical to TRBD2. V lost 5 bases, J lost 9 bases, and 16 bases stayed unmatched. The germline V gene encodes CDR1 SGHTA and CDR2 FQGNSA. The CDR3 is 17 residues long.

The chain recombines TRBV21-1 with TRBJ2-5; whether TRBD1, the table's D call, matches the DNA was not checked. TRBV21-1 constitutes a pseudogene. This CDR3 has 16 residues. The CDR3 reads CASSFLRDRGKETQYF. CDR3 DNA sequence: TGTGCCAGCAGCTTCCTCCGGGACAGGGGCAAGGAGACCCAGTACTTC.

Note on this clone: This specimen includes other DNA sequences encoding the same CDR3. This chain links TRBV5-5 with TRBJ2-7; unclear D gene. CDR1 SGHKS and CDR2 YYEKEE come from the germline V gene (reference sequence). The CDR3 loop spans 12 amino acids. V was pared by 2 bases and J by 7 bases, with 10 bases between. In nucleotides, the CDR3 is TGTGCCAGCAGCTTTACCGGAGAAGAGCAGTACTTC. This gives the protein CASSFTGEEQYF.

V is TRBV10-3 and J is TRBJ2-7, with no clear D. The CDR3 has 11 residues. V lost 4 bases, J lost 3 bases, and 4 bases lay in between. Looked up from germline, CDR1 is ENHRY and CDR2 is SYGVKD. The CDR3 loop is CAISANYEQYF. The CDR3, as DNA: TGTGCCATCAGTGCAAACTACGAGCAGTACTTC.

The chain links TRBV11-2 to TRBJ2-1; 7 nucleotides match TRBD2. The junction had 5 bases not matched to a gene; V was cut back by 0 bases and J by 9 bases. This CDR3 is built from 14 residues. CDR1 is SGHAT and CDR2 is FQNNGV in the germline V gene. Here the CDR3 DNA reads TGTGCCAGCAGCTTAGAGGCGGGAGTGACTGAGCAGTTCTTC. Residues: CASSLEAGVTEQFF.